This is a list of T cell receptor beta chains from one sample in a study of cytomegalovirus exposure and HLA in healthy donors. The method was immunoSEQ multiplex PCR; TCRdb's version includes in-frame clones alone and lacks a portion of them. The sample includes around 65,000 clones, roughly two thirds of them seen just once. The sample was PBMCs. These receptors originate from a young man in good health and CMV-seronegative. CDR3s leave out the opening cysteine and the closing phenylalanine or tryptophan. Size tells how often a clone was seen (once, few, many) or the class of an expanded clone, and some rows leave it out.

v_gene: TRBV27
abundance: NA
CDR3aa: ASSLRGGYEQY

v_gene: TRBV9
abundance: few
CDR3aa: ASSVDETRSYEQY

v_gene: TRBV25-1
abundance: NA
CDR3aa: ASSLTGGTDTQY

v_gene: TRBV5-1
abundance: few
CDR3aa: ASSATGTSLSPLAKNIQY

v_gene: TRBV9
abundance: NA
CDR3aa: ASSVGEGQPGEKLF

v_gene: TRBV6-5
abundance: NA
CDR3aa: ASSSQGFGYT

v_gene: TRBV11-2
abundance: NA
CDR3aa: ASSSWEQGSEKLF

v_gene: TRBV4-1
abundance: NA
CDR3aa: ASSQANMGGGGELF

v_gene: TRBV30
abundance: NA
CDR3aa: AWSPVANYGYT

v_gene: TRBV4-1
abundance: few
CDR3aa: ASSQDGGLMSSYNEQF

v_gene: TRBV29-1
abundance: NA
CDR3aa: SVVGWTGGNEQY

v_gene: TRBV7-9
abundance: NA
CDR3aa: ASSSGSTGANVLT

v_gene: TRBV6-5
abundance: few
CDR3aa: ASSYGTGVYNSPLH

v_gene: TRBV15
abundance: medium-sized
CDR3aa: ATSIRLNTEAF

v_gene: TRBV7-6
abundance: NA
CDR3aa: ASSFGQGDEQF

v_gene: TRBV7-9
abundance: NA
CDR3aa: ASRIQGVNEKLF

v_gene: TRBV9
abundance: NA
CDR3aa: ASSAPPGDNSPLH

v_gene: TRBV18
abundance: NA
CDR3aa: ASSPGLTGRRYEQY

v_gene: TRBV10-3
abundance: NA
CDR3aa: ALPSGRANEQF

v_gene: TRBV23-1
abundance: NA
CDR3aa: ASSQPSSQETQY

v_gene: TRBV5-1
abundance: NA
CDR3aa: ASSSLSGLAYEQY

v_gene: TRBV13
abundance: NA
CDR3aa: ASSLGFGVLYNEQF

v_gene: TRBV15
abundance: NA
CDR3aa: ATSRDFNNQPQH

v_gene: TRBV6-5
abundance: NA
CDR3aa: ASSYLGSYGYT

v_gene: TRBV18
abundance: NA
CDR3aa: ASSPRTSGTDTQY

v_gene: TRBV29-1
abundance: NA
CDR3aa: SGDSGTTDTQY

v_gene: TRBV4-1
abundance: NA
CDR3aa: ASSQAQHNQPQH

v_gene: TRBV7-8
abundance: NA
CDR3aa: ASSLEVAEGTEAF

v_gene: TRBV2
abundance: NA
CDR3aa: ASSDFPPGGEQY